The 27 T cell receptor beta chains below come from one sample, sequenced in a study of T cell repertoires in ileal Crohn's disease. Some clones are missing from TCRdb's copy, which holds only in-frame ones; the method was immunoSEQ multiplex PCR. The table includes approximately 6,400 clones, 79% detected once. The specimen was ileal tissue. The source is an adult with Crohn's disease.

The rearrangement links TRBV4-1 to TRBJ2-1; D remains unclear. Germline CDR1 and CDR2: MGHRA and YSYEKL. The germline V and J ends were trimmed by 0 bases and 1 base, with 7 bases remaining between them. This CDR3 is 15 amino acids long. As DNA, the CDR3 is TGCGCCAGCAGCCAAGATCGTCCTTCCTACAATGAGCAGTTCTTC. It translates to CASSQDRPSYNEQFF.

The gene calls are TRBV19 and TRBJ1-1; no reliable D call. The germline V gene has CDR1 LNHDA and CDR2 SQIVND (reference sequence). V lost 7 bases, J lost 3 bases, and 12 bases lay in between. CDR3 length: 13 amino acids. CDR3 DNA sequence: TGTGCCAGTAATGGCGGGGTTTACACTGAAGCTTTCTTT. It specifies CASNGGVYTEAFF.

This chain joins TRBV28 and TRBJ2-4; tentative D call: TRBD1 (6 bases). There are 17 residues in the CDR3. CDR1 and CDR2 (germline): MDHEN, SYDVKM. Trimming took 5 bases from V and 0 from J, leaving 17 bases between them. CDR3 protein: CASSRYGTSLAKNIQYF. The CDR3 DNA is TGTGCCAGCAGTCGATATGGGACATCCCTAGCCAAAAACATTCAGTACTTC.

The chain has TRBV6-6 and TRBJ2-2; possibly TRBD2 for D (7 bases). The length of the CDR3 is 15 residues. V lost 6 bases, J lost 0 bases, and 11 bases lay in between. Germline V gives CDR1 MNHNY, CDR2 SVGAGI (reference sequence). The CDR3 DNA follows: TGTGCCAGCAGCTGGGGGGGCTCGAACACCGGGGAGCTGTTTTTT. It specifies CASSWGGSNTGELFF.

The chain links TRBV18 to TRBJ2-1; D is uncertain. Germline V gene data show CDR1 as KGHSH and CDR2 as LQKENI. V lost 3 bases and J 12 bases, leaving 15 bases between the germline ends. This CDR3 has 13 residues. In DNA, the CDR3 is TGTGCCAGCTCACCTACATCTCGTGAGGCGCAGTTCTTC. Translating it yields CASSPTSREAQFF.

The CDR3, as DNA: TGTGCCAGCAGGGACAGGGGGCGAGAGACCCAGTACTTC. Encoded protein: CASRDRGRETQYF. This chain links TRBV6-1 with TRBJ2-5; TRBD1 matches at 11 bases. Germline-derived CDR1 and CDR2 are MNHNS and SASEGT. CDR3 length equals 13 residues. V gave up 6 bases and J gave up 4 bases; unmatched junction bases: 1.

This chain connects TRBV5-1 to TRBJ2-6, with TRBD2 matching over 9 bases. This CDR3 contains 18 residues. Per germline, CDR1 SGHRS and CDR2 YFSETQ. Trimming took 3 bases from V and 0 from J; bases not matched to a gene: 7. CDR3 nucleotide sequence: TGCGCCAGCAGCTATAGCGGGAGACCCCTCTCTGGGGCCAACGTCCTGACTTTC. It yields the protein CASSYSGRPLSGANVLTF. Filled out from reference TRBV5-1 and TRBJ2-6, the complete variable domain reads KAGVTQTPRYLIKTRGQQVTLSCSPISGHRSVSWYQQTPGQGLQFLFEYFSETQRNKGNFPGRFSGRQFSNSRSEMNVSTLELGDSALYLCASSYSGRPLSGANVLTFGAGSRLTVL.

This clone is a singleton in its sample. The genes are TRBV28 and TRBJ1-2, with D possibly TRBD1 on 5 matching bases. Germline V gene lookup returns CDR1 MDHEN and CDR2 SYDVKM. Trimming cost V 3 bases and J 7 bases, with 12 bases left between them. The CDR3 is 13 amino acids. CDR3 sequence reads: CASSFGGSGGYTF. The CDR3 nucleotides are TGTGCCAGCAGTTTTGGGGGGTCGGGTGGCTACACCTTC.

The J gene is TRBJ2-1, the V gene TRBV28; TRBD2 matches 8 bases. The junction had 9 bases not matched to a gene; V was cut back by 6 bases and J by 8 bases. The CDR3 sequence is 14 residues long. CDR1 MDHEN and CDR2 SYDVKM come from the germline V gene. CDR3 residues: CASRGGLEIDEQFF. CDR3 nucleotide sequence: TGTGCCAGCAGGGGGGGACTAGAGATAGATGAGCAGTTCTTC.

The chain carries TRBV27 and TRBJ2-1, with 7 bases fitting TRBD2. Trimming took 8 bases from V and 6 from J; bases not matched to a gene: 10. Per germline, CDR1 MNHEY and CDR2 SMNVEV (reference sequence). The CDR3 spans 14 residues. The CDR3 is CASSGLYPSNEQFF. The DNA of the CDR3 is TGTGCCAGCTCGGGACTATACCCGTCCAATGAGCAGTTCTTC.

The CDR3 DNA reads TGTGCCACCAGCAGAGACAGGTTTCTTCGCTATGGCTACACCTTC. Protein: CATSRDRFLRYGYTF. V and J are TRBV15 and TRBJ1-2; D uncertain. The V and J ends lost 0 bases and 4 bases respectively, with 12 bases between them. The germline V gene has CDR1 LNHNV and CDR2 YYDKDF (reference sequence). The CDR3 totals 15 residues.

J is TRBJ2-5 and V is TRBV9; 11 positions agree with TRBD1. V lost 4 bases to trimming and J lost 5 bases; unmatched junction nucleotides: 7. CDR3 length equals 15 residues. Germline CDR1 reads SGDLS; CDR2 reads YYNGEE. This CDR3 is CASSIGQGAWETQYF. CDR3 sequence (DNA): TGTGCCAGCAGCATCGGACAGGGGGCCTGGGAGACCCAGTACTTC.

The chain is built from TRBV4-1 and TRBJ1-3, with D possibly matching TRBD1 (5 bases). CDR1 and CDR2 (germline): MGHRA, YSYEKL. The V and J ends lost 1 base and 4 bases respectively, with 14 bases between them. The CDR3 length is 16 residues. CDR3 sequence reads: CASSQGGTDRGNTIYF. CDR3 bases: TGCGCCAGCAGCCAAGGGGGCACAGATCGGGGAAACACCATATATTTT.

The V call is TRBV30, the J call TRBJ2-7; TRBD1 matches at 8 bases. The CDR3 spans 13 residues. V was pared by 7 bases and J by 1 base, with 6 bases of the junction left unmatched. Germline V gives CDR1 GTSNPN, CDR2 SVGIG (reference sequence). The CDR3 sequence is CASTGTGSYEQYF. The CDR3 DNA reads as TGTGCCTCCACCGGGACAGGATCCTACGAGCAGTACTTC.

The chain employs TRBV4-1 and TRBJ2-7; perhaps TRBD2 as D (6 bases). Deletions cut 4 bases from V and 1 base from J, with 23 bases between. Germline CDR1 is MGHRA and CDR2 is YSYEKL. CDR3 length: 18 residues. This chain's CDR3 is CASSPYERLDYRSYEQYF. In nucleotides, the CDR3 is TGCGCCAGCAGCCCGTATGAACGTTTGGACTACCGATCCTACGAGCAGTACTTC.

This clone was recorded a few times. This chain links TRBV5-6 with TRBJ1-5; the match to TRBD1 covers 8 bases. The CDR3 consists of 15 residues. Germline CDR1 SGHDT, CDR2 YYEEEE. V trimming: 1 base; J trimming: 3 bases; junction bases outside the gene matches: 3. CDR3 DNA: TGTGCCAGCAGCTTGCGGCAGGGGGCCAATCAGCCCCAGCATTTT. This codes for CASSLRQGANQPQHF.

The chain joins TRBV30 to TRBJ2-7, with D perhaps matching TRBD1 (5 bases). The CDR3 covers 12 residues. The germline V gene has CDR1 GTSNPN and CDR2 SVGIG (reference sequence). The V end lost 6 bases, the J end lost 2 bases, and 11 bases lay between the germline ends. CDR3 sequence (DNA): TGTGCCTGTAAGGACAAAACCTACGAGCAGTACTTC. It specifies CACKDKTYEQYF.

V and J are TRBV29-1 and TRBJ1-1, with D possibly TRBD1 on 5 matching bases. With 0 bases removed from V and 6 bases from J, the gap between germline ends came to 14 bases. Germline loops: CDR1 SQVTM, CDR2 ANQGSEA. This CDR3 region has 14 residues. DNA for the CDR3: TGCAGCGTTGAAGATACGAGCTGGGGGGCTGAAGCTTTCTTT. The encoded protein is CSVEDTSWGAEAFF.

A note on this clone: Other DNA sequences in the same sample also yield this CDR3. This sequence joins TRBV4-3 and TRBJ1-2; 7 bases fit TRBD1. The CDR3 has 14 residues. Germline V gene data show CDR1 as LGHNA and CDR2 as YSLEER. V lost 0 bases and J lost 3; bases outside the gene matches: 1. This CDR3 reads CASSQDTGDYGYTF. The CDR3 DNA reads as TGCGCCAGCAGCCAAGATACAGGGGACTATGGCTACACCTTC.

The rearrangement joins TRBV28 to TRBJ1-2; D unclear. The germline V gene encodes CDR1 MDHEN and CDR2 SYDVKM. V was pared by 8 bases and J by 2 bases, with 12 bases between. This CDR3 region has 13 residues. In DNA, the CDR3 is TGTGCCAGCGCGGAATTATACAACTATGGCTACACCTTC. It is translated as CASAELYNYGYTF.

V is TRBV9 and J is TRBJ1-3; TRBD1 matches at 10 bases. CDR3 length: 13 amino acids. Germline-derived CDR1 and CDR2 are SGDLS and YYNGEE. The ends lost 2 bases at V and 7 bases at J; junction bases unmatched: 0. CDR3 nucleotides: TGTGCCAGCAGCGTGGACAGGGGGAACACCATATATTTT. It translates to CASSVDRGNTIYF.

The chain uses TRBV5-1 and TRBJ2-5, with D hard to call. Germline CDR1 reads SGHRS; CDR2 reads YFSETQ. CDR3 size: 14 residues. V gave up 2 bases and J gave up 2 bases, with 10 bases separating them. The CDR3 reads CASSFRASQETQYF. The CDR3 DNA follows: TGCGCCAGCAGCTTTAGAGCCTCGCAAGAGACCCAGTACTTC.

This CDR3 reads CAISNPNTEQFF. DNA for the CDR3: TGTGCCATCAGTAATCCCAACACTGAGCAGTTCTTC. The chain has TRBV10-3 and TRBJ2-1; D not certain. The V end was cut by 5 bases, the J end by 9 bases, with 11 bases between. This CDR3 contains 12 residues. Germline-derived CDR1 and CDR2 are ENHRY and SYGVKD.

This chain joins TRBV7-2 and TRBJ2-6, with 8 bases lining up with TRBD2. This CDR3 is built from 19 residues. Germline loops: CDR1 SGHTA, CDR2 FQGNSA. The V segment lost 5 bases and the J segment 0 bases; nucleotides outside the gene matches: 12. The CDR3 DNA reads as TGTGCCAGCAGCCCGGGGTCGGGACTAGTGCACTCTGGGGCCAACGTCCTGACTTTC. It specifies CASSPGSGLVHSGANVLTF. Together with reference TRBV7-2 and TRBJ2-6, the CDR3 gives the full variable domain: GAGVSQSPSNKVTEKGKDVELRCDPISGHTALYWYRQSLGQGLEFLIYFQGNSAPDKSGLPSDRFSAERTGGSVSTLTIQRTQQEDSAVYLCASSPGSGLVHSGANVLTFGAGSRLTVL.

This chain joins TRBV28 and TRBJ2-2, with TRBD1 matching 8 bases. Germline V gives CDR1 MDHEN, CDR2 SYDVKM. The CDR3 spans 14 residues. The V segment lost 3 bases and the J segment 4 bases; nucleotides outside the gene matches: 1. Here the CDR3 reads CASSFQGATGELFF. The CDR3 DNA sequence: TGTGCCAGCAGTTTCCAGGGGGCCACCGGGGAGCTGTTTTTT.

The chain joins TRBV5-4 to TRBJ2-7; D is undetermined. The CDR3 sequence is 15 residues long. CDR1 and CDR2 from the germline V gene are SGHNT and YYREEE (reference sequence). The V end lost 3 bases, the J end lost 2 bases, and 15 bases lay between the germline ends. The CDR3 sequence: CASSSTLSSTYEQYF. The CDR3 DNA reads as TGTGCCAGCAGCTCGACTCTTAGTTCTACCTACGAGCAGTACTTC.

V is TRBV12-5 and J is TRBJ2-3, with D perhaps TRBD1 (6 bases). The length of the CDR3 is 17 residues. V was shortened by 6 bases and J by 2 bases, with 21 bases between the two germline ends. Germline CDR1 LGHNT, CDR2 FRNRAP. CDR3 residues: CASGTGQNLPSTDTQYF. CDR3 in DNA: TGTGCTAGTGGCACCGGACAGAACCTACCGTCCACAGATACGCAGTATTTT.